One sample yielded the 14 T cell receptor beta chains listed below, sequenced in a study of CD8+CD57+ T cells in acquired aplastic anemia (dated by TCRdb to about 2018). Patients chosen for sequencing had shown expansion of CD8+CD57+ cells by flow cytometry. The listed sequencing device is Illumina HiSeq 2000. TCR beta VDJ combination and CDR3 sequence profiling used genomic DNA as the template. In-frame beta chains were kept once TCRdb had trimmed the public reads at Q25 with fastp and called clones with MiXCR. Each entry merges the rows of one CDR3 protein and shows their most common DNA and genes. Recorded for this sample are 150,000 to 200,000 distinct CDR3 sequences; about 45% of them occurred a single time. The ten largest clonotypes hold more than 0.85% of the sample. Sequencing used sorted CD4+, CD8+, or CD8+CD57+ T cells (not recorded which) from PBMCs. The source of these receptors is a human donor with aplastic anemia.

The rearrangement joins TRBV20-1 to TRBJ2-5; 7 nucleotides match TRBD1. CDR1 DFQATT and CDR2 SNEGSKA come from the germline V gene (reference sequence). The CDR3 has 14 residues. The V and J ends lost 6 bases and 1 base, in that order; junction bases with no gene match: 8. CDR3 nucleotide sequence: TGCAGTGCCCTTCAGACAGGGACCCAAGAGACCCAGTACTTC. The encoded protein is CSALQTGTQETQYF.

This clonotype occurred many times. The genes are TRBV5-6 and TRBJ2-5; 7 positions match TRBD1. The CDR3 extends over 15 amino acids. Trimming cost V 0 bases and J 4 bases; bases outside gene matches: 6. Germline values: CDR1 SGHDT, CDR2 YYEEEE. The CDR3 sequence is CASSLAGRGIETQYF. In DNA, the CDR3 is TGTGCCAGCAGCTTGGCGGGCAGGGGGATAGAGACCCAGTACTTC.

In this sample, this clonotype turned up many times. The V call is TRBV6-4, the J call TRBJ1-2, with D hard to call. Germline V gene data show CDR1 as MRHNA and CDR2 as SNTAGT. Trimming stripped 3 bases from V and 5 bases from J, with 4 bases between. This CDR3 is 11 amino acids long. CDR3 in amino acids: CASSDRYGYTF. The CDR3 DNA is TGTGCCAGCAGTGATCGTTATGGCTACACCTTC.

This chain joins TRBV19 and TRBJ2-3; D is ambiguous. CDR1 and CDR2 from the germline V gene are LNHDA and SQIVND (reference sequence). V was shortened by 5 bases and J by 5 bases, with 11 bases between the two germline ends. This CDR3 comprises 13 residues. CDR3 in DNA: TGTGCCAGTAGTTTGGGTCCGAGAGATACGCAGTATTTT. Translated: CASSLGPRDTQYF.

This clonotype has only a few counts. The CDR3 DNA reads TGTGCCATCAGTCAACAGGGGGCAGGGGGCTACACCTTC. This gives the protein CAISQQGAGGYTF. The chain combines TRBV10-3 with TRBJ1-2; 9 bases line up with TRBD1. The CDR3 spans 13 residues. J was trimmed by 8 bases and V by 5 bases; bases with no gene match: 6. Germline V gene sequence: CDR1 ENHRY, CDR2 SYGVKD.

This clonotype was detected ten times or more. This sequence joins TRBV10-3 and TRBJ2-7; possible D gene TRBD1, 6 bases. The CDR3 extends over 16 amino acids. The ends were cut back, 4 bases at V and 1 base at J, with 17 bases in the middle. Germline V gene sequence: CDR1 ENHRY, CDR2 SYGVKD. The CDR3: CAISALRGLQSYEQYF. The DNA of the CDR3 is TGTGCCATCAGTGCTCTCAGGGGTCTTCAATCCTACGAGCAGTACTTC.

The chain links TRBV7-2 to TRBJ1-1, with TRBD1 as a possible D gene (6 bases). Deletions cut 5 bases from V and 8 bases from J, with 12 bases between. The CDR3 spans 12 residues. Per germline, CDR1 SGHTA and CDR2 FQGNSA. The CDR3 nucleotides are TGTGCCAGCAGCCCCAGCGGGGGCGAAGCTTTCTTT. This translates into CASSPSGGEAFF.

This clonotype was seen ten or more times. The chain has TRBV7-2 and TRBJ1-4, with D tentatively TRBD1 (5 bases). This CDR3 comprises 15 residues. Trimming removed 5 bases at V and 5 bases at J, with 15 bases between. In germline, CDR1 is SGHTA, CDR2 FQGNSA. The CDR3 sequence: CASSPTGTANEKLFF. In nucleotides, the CDR3 is TGTGCCAGCAGCCCTACCGGGACGGCAAATGAAAAACTGTTTTTT.

At least ten counts were recorded for this clonotype. The J gene is TRBJ2-1, the V gene TRBV20-1, with 11 bases fitting TRBD2. The CDR3 extends over 13 amino acids. Germline CDR1 is DFQATT and CDR2 is SNEGSKA (reference sequence). The CDR3 nucleotides read TGCAGCTGGATTAGCGGGGGGGCCGCTGAGCAGTTCTTC. Amino acid sequence: CSWISGGAAEQFF.

V gene TRBV18 combines with J gene TRBJ2-6, with TRBD1 matching 8 bases. Germline V gene sequence: CDR1 KGHSH, CDR2 LQKENI. Unmatched junction bases numbered 8, after V lost 3 bases and J lost 4 bases. The CDR3 has 17 residues. DNA of the CDR3: TGTGCCAGCTCACCTCTAGACAGGGGCGTAGGGGCCAACGTCCTGACTTTC. Translated, it gives CASSPLDRGVGANVLTF.

This clonotype is termed medium-sized. The V call is TRBV7-9, the J call TRBJ1-6; no firm D call. Trimming pared 3 bases from V and 9 bases from J, leaving 6 bases between. CDR1 is SEHNR, CDR2 FQNEAQ, per germline (reference sequence). There are 12 residues in the CDR3. The CDR3 sequence: CASSLNGSPLHF. CDR3 sequence (DNA): TGTGCCAGCAGCTTGAACGGTTCACCCCTCCACTTT.

On this clonotype: Given a much more abundant clone one base away, this may be a read error. The CDR3 here is CASRAGTGVTGAFF. As DNA, the CDR3 is TGTGCCAGCAGGGCCGGGACAGGGGTTACTGGAGCTTTCTTT. The chain employs TRBV25-1 and TRBJ1-1; 10 bases map to TRBD1. The V gene's germline CDR1 is MGHDK and CDR2 SYGVNS. The CDR3 covers 14 residues.

This chain links TRBV19 with TRBJ1-1; D is undetermined. The CDR3 is made up of 15 amino acids. CDR1 is LNHDA, CDR2 SQIVND, per germline (reference sequence). Trimming left V 2 bases short and J 3 bases short, with 13 bases between. CDR3 bases: TGTGCCAGTAGTATATTAGGGATTCGGGACACTGAAGCTTTCTTT. Translated: CASSILGIRDTEAFF.

Details on this clonotype: At one end, the junction sequence differs from germline, possibly due to a read error. This chain links TRBV7-9 with TRBJ2-7; TRBD1 or TRBD2 may be the D gene (5 bases each). The CDR3 runs 11 residues. Germline V gives CDR1 SEHNR, CDR2 FQNEAQ (reference sequence). The CDR3 region is CASSPGTRVHF. DNA of the CDR3: TGTGCCAGCAGCCCGGGGACCCGGGTGCACTTC.